Below are 30 T cell receptor beta chains sequenced from a single sample in a study of shared clonotypes between healthy human individuals. The repertoire was sequenced with immunoSEQ multiplex PCR; TCRdb's copy has only in-frame clones and lacks some. Altogether over 950,000 clones are present, approximately 75% being singletons, with the ten largest covering 0.85% to 1%. Sequencing input: memory CD4+ T cells from PBMCs. Documented subset: CD45RA-negative fraction. These receptors were taken from a young man in good health. Some clones in this sample may be carry-over from other donors' samples.

The V and J genes are TRBV7-2 and TRBJ1-2; no clear D. Trimming removed 4 bases from V and 8 bases from J, with 17 bases in between. CDR1 is SGHTA, CDR2 FQGNSA, per germline. The CDR3 has 14 amino acids. The DNA of the CDR3 is TGTGCCAGCAGCTGGGCCGGGCAGCTTGGAGGCTACACCTTC. Protein sequence: CASSWAGQLGGYTF.

This chain connects TRBV5-6 to TRBJ1-2; D uncertain. The germline V gene encodes CDR1 SGHDT and CDR2 YYEEEE. V was trimmed by 6 bases and J by 4 bases, leaving 16 bases between them. The CDR3 totals 14 residues. CDR3: CASTPGRAPYGYTF. The CDR3 coding sequence is TGTGCCAGCACCCCAGGACGGGCTCCCTATGGCTACACCTTC.

The rearrangement joins TRBV28 to TRBJ2-7, with 9 bases identical to TRBD1. The germline V gene has CDR1 MDHEN and CDR2 SYDVKM. CDR3 length: 15 amino acids. V shed 4 bases, J shed 5 bases, and the junction held 9 bases outside the gene matches. CDR3 region: CASSSAGTGHHEQYF. The CDR3 DNA follows: TGTGCCAGCAGTTCGGCGGGGACAGGGCACCACGAGCAGTACTTC. Full variable domain (rest looked up from reference TRBV28 and TRBJ2-7): DVKVTQSSRYLVKRTGEKVFLECVQDMDHENMFWYRQDPGLGLRLIYFSYDVKMKEKGDIPEGYSVSREKKERFSLILESASTNQTSMYLCASSSAGTGHHEQYFGPGTRLTVT.

V usage is TRBV11-2 and J usage is TRBJ2-3, with unresolved D. CDR3 length equals 14 residues. The germline V gene has CDR1 SGHAT and CDR2 FQNNGV. The V and J ends lost 1 base and 6 bases respectively, with 11 bases between them. The CDR3 DNA reads TGTGCCAGCAGCTTAGCCCTAAATGCGGATACGCAGTATTTT. It translates to CASSLALNADTQYF. Complete variable domain (other parts from reference TRBV11-2 and TRBJ2-3): EAGVAQSPRYKIIEKRQSVAFWCNPISGHATLYWYQQILGQGPKLLIQFQNNGVVDDSQLPKDRFSAERLKGVDSTLKIQPAKLEDSAVYLCASSLALNADTQYFGPGTRLTVL.

CDR3 coding DNA: TGTGCCACCAGCAGAGGGGGGGGAGCCGGTCATCAGACCCAGTACTTC. Its translation is CATSRGGGAGHQTQYF. The gene calls are TRBV15 and TRBJ2-5, with 7 bases matching TRBD2. V shed 1 base and J 6 bases; nucleotides not matched to a gene: 11. CDR3 length: 16 amino acids. Per germline, CDR1 LNHNV and CDR2 YYDKDF (reference sequence).

The chain is built from TRBV2 and TRBJ2-3; TRBD1 might be the D (5 bases). The V gene's germline CDR1 is SNHLY and CDR2 FYNNEI. CDR3 length: 15 residues. Trimming left V 4 bases short and J 1 base short, with 12 bases between. The CDR3 protein is CASSVQGRGTDTQYF. CDR3 in DNA: TGTGCCAGCAGTGTTCAGGGAAGAGGCACAGATACGCAGTATTTT.

Concerning this clone: The junction departs from the called germline gene at one end, perhaps through a read error. The chain recombines TRBV10-3 with TRBJ2-3; D call uncertain. The CDR3 length is 16 residues. Germline values: CDR1 ENHRY, CDR2 SYGVKD. CDR3 DNA: TGTGCCATCAGTGATAGGGCCTTCCCTCCCACAAATACGCAGTATTTT. It specifies CAISDRAFPPTNTQYF.

As regards this clone: Since a far larger clone is one base different, this is likely a read error. The J gene is TRBJ2-7, the V gene TRBV27; D is ambiguous. Germline CDR1 MNHEY, CDR2 SMNVEV (reference sequence). CDR3 length: 12 residues. The DNA of the CDR3 is TGTGCCAGCAGGTCCCCCTCGTACGAGCAGCACTTC. Its translation: CASRSPSYEQHF.

The CDR3 nucleotides read TGTGCCAGCAGTTTCGGAAGGGCCCCAGATACGCAGTATTTT. It yields the protein CASSFGRAPDTQYF. V usage is TRBV27 and J usage is TRBJ2-3, with D hard to call. This CDR3 is built from 14 residues. Germline V gives CDR1 MNHEY, CDR2 SMNVEV (reference sequence). V gave up 3 bases and J gave up 4 bases, with 11 bases separating them.

The J gene is TRBJ2-1, the V gene TRBV10-3; TRBD2 matches 16 bases. Germline V gene sequence: CDR1 ENHRY, CDR2 SYGVKD. J lost 0 bases, V lost 3 bases, and 8 bases had no gene match. The CDR3 runs 20 residues. CDR3 sequence (DNA): TGTGCCATCAGTGATCACCCGGGACTAGCGGGAGGGAGCTCCTACAATGAGCAGTTCTTC. It translates to CAISDHPGLAGGSSYNEQFF.

This chain joins TRBV30 and TRBJ1-5, with 8 bases identical to TRBD1. The germline V gene has CDR1 GTSNPN and CDR2 SVGIG (reference sequence). V gave up 0 bases and J gave up 2 bases; unmatched junction bases: 9. The CDR3 is made up of 17 amino acids. The CDR3 nucleotides are TGTGCCTGGAGTGTTGGTTCCGGGACAGGACGCAATCAGCCCCAGCATTTT. Translating gives CAWSVGSGTGRNQPQHF.

This clone was counted ten times or more. The sample contains more than one DNA sequence encoding this CDR3. V gene TRBV30 combines with J gene TRBJ1-1; D remains unclear. The V gene's germline CDR1 is GTSNPN and CDR2 SVGIG (reference sequence). The V and J ends lost 0 bases and 7 bases respectively, with 6 bases between them. The CDR3 is made up of 11 amino acids. The chain's CDR3 is CAWSVRGEAFF. In DNA form, the CDR3 reads TGTGCCTGGAGTGTACGGGGTGAAGCTTTCTTT.

The CDR3 loop is CASSEVGVRSYEQYF. In DNA form, the CDR3 reads TGTGCCAGCAGTGAAGTGGGAGTCCGCTCCTACGAGCAGTACTTC. The chain couples TRBV6-1 to TRBJ2-7, with a weak D call TRBD2 (5 bases). Germline V gene sequence: CDR1 MNHNS, CDR2 SASEGT. There are 15 residues in the CDR3. V lost 1 base and J lost 0, with 10 bases in between.

V and J are TRBV9 and TRBJ2-6; D not certain. There are 17 residues in the CDR3. Trimming stripped 1 base from V and 3 bases from J, with 14 bases between. Germline CDR1 reads SGDLS; CDR2 reads YYNGEE. The CDR3 sequence: CASSVTLPGGGANVLTF. The CDR3 bases are TGTGCCAGCAGCGTAACTTTACCGGGCGGTGGGGCCAACGTCCTGACTTTC.

The rearrangement links TRBV11-2 to TRBJ2-7; D perhaps matches TRBD1 (6 bases). The V gene's germline CDR1 is SGHAT and CDR2 FQNNGV. Trimming pared 4 bases from V and 2 bases from J, leaving 15 bases between. This CDR3 has 15 amino acids. In DNA form, the CDR3 reads TGTGCCAGCAGCTCGCTCGACAGGAACACCTACGAGCAGTACTTC. It translates to CASSSLDRNTYEQYF. Looking up the rest from reference TRBV11-2 and TRBJ2-7 gives the full variable domain: EAGVAQSPRYKIIEKRQSVAFWCNPISGHATLYWYQQILGQGPKLLIQFQNNGVVDDSQLPKDRFSAERLKGVDSTLKIQPAKLEDSAVYLCASSSLDRNTYEQYFGPGTRLTVT.

This chain uses TRBV21-1 with TRBJ1-1; TRBD1, the table's D call, was not compared with the DNA. TRBV21-1 is a listed pseudogene. The CDR3 consists of 17 residues. The CDR3, as DNA: TGTGCCAGCAGCAAACGCCGACAGGGAAAGGCAGACACTGAAGCTTTCTTT. Residues: CASSKRRQGKADTEAFF.

The V call is TRBV28, the J call TRBJ1-5; D remains ambiguous. Germline V gives CDR1 MDHEN, CDR2 SYDVKM. The length of the CDR3 is 16 residues. The V and J ends lost 7 bases and 2 bases respectively, with 18 bases between them. Here the CDR3 DNA reads TGTGCCAGCACCGTGGGTCCTGTGAGCGGCAATCAGCCCCAGCATTTT. Translating it yields CASTVGPVSGNQPQHF.

V and J are TRBV28 and TRBJ1-1; possible D gene TRBD1, 5 bases. Per the germline V gene, CDR1 is MDHEN and CDR2 is SYDVKM. The V gene lost 4 bases and the J gene lost 4 bases, with 13 bases spanning the gap. CDR3 length: 14 amino acids. CDR3 loop: CASSSGSKITEAFF. The CDR3 DNA sequence: TGTGCCAGCAGTTCAGGGTCTAAAATCACTGAAGCTTTCTTT. Filled out from reference TRBV28 and TRBJ1-1, the complete variable domain reads DVKVTQSSRYLVKRTGEKVFLECVQDMDHENMFWYRQDPGLGLRLIYFSYDVKMKEKGDIPEGYSVSREKKERFSLILESASTNQTSMYLCASSSGSKITEAFFGQGTRLTVV.

This chain uses TRBV7-2 with TRBJ2-1, with D unresolved. Germline CDR1 is SGHTA and CDR2 is FQGNSA. The CDR3 runs 14 residues. V was cut by 3 bases and J by 0 bases, with 6 bases left in between. Written as DNA, the CDR3 is TGTGCCAGCAGCTTGGAACTCTCCTACAATGAGCAGTTCTTC. Translating it yields CASSLELSYNEQFF. Looking up the rest from reference TRBV7-2 and TRBJ2-1 gives the full variable domain: GAGVSQSPSNKVTEKGKDVELRCDPISGHTALYWYRQSLGQGLEFLIYFQGNSAPDKSGLPSDRFSAERTGGSVSTLTIQRTQQEDSAVYLCASSLELSYNEQFFGPGTRLTVL.

This chain joins TRBV18 and TRBJ2-1, with 13 bases matching TRBD2. The germline V gene encodes CDR1 KGHSH and CDR2 LQKENI. The CDR3 loop spans 15 amino acids. J was trimmed by 9 bases and V by 4 bases; bases with no gene match: 6. The CDR3 DNA follows: TGTGCCAGCTCACGCGGACTAGCGGGAGTGAGTGAGCAGTTCTTC. Residues: CASSRGLAGVSEQFF.

This clone was seen a few times. This chain's CDR3 is CASSPWTPPEAFF. CDR3 bases: TGTGCCAGCAGTCCTTGGACACCTCCTGAAGCTTTCTTT. The rearrangement uses TRBV25-1 and TRBJ1-1; perhaps TRBD1 as D (5 bases). Germline V lookup: CDR1 MGHDK, CDR2 SYGVNS. The CDR3 contains 13 residues. V was clipped by 5 bases and J by 6 bases, with 13 bases between them.

This clone showed up just a few times. The rearrangement links TRBV18 to TRBJ2-2, with D unresolved. The V gene lost 1 base and the J gene lost 0 bases, with 12 bases spanning the gap. The V gene's germline CDR1 is KGHSH and CDR2 LQKENI. This CDR3 comprises 17 residues. The CDR3: CASSPRRELTNTGELFF. The CDR3 bases are TGTGCCAGCTCACCACGACGAGAGCTTACGAACACCGGGGAGCTGTTTTTT.

Regarding this clone: The sample contains more than one DNA sequence encoding this CDR3. The chain recombines TRBV9 with TRBJ2-7; 8 positions match TRBD1. Germline V gene data show CDR1 as SGDLS and CDR2 as YYNGEE. V dropped 2 bases and J dropped 2; count of bases not matched to a gene: 3. The CDR3 contains 14 residues. CDR3 bases: TGTGCCAGCAGCGTCGGACAGGGTACCTACGAGCAGTACTTC. Its protein product is CASSVGQGTYEQYF.

The V and J genes are TRBV7-2 and TRBJ1-2, with D possibly TRBD1 on 5 matching bases. This CDR3 spans 15 amino acids. V was trimmed by 1 base and J by 4 bases, leaving 13 bases between them. The germline CDR1 and CDR2 sequences are SGHTA and FQGNSA. The CDR3 spells CASSLGRGRGYGYTF. CDR3 nucleotides: TGTGCCAGCAGCTTAGGGAGGGGTAGAGGCTATGGCTACACCTTC. The variable domain in full, with the rest retrieved from reference TRBV7-2 and TRBJ1-2, is GAGVSQSPSNKVTEKGKDVELRCDPISGHTALYWYRQSLGQGLEFLIYFQGNSAPDKSGLPSDRFSAERTGGSVSTLTIQRTQQEDSAVYLCASSLGRGRGYGYTFGSGTRLTVV.

This clone was detected once. The gene calls are TRBV28 and TRBJ2-7; the match to TRBD1 covers 8 bases. This CDR3 comprises 13 residues. V lost 7 bases and J lost 13; bases outside the gene matches: 15. Germline values: CDR1 MDHEN, CDR2 SYDVKM. CDR3 sequence reads: CASTNNLRDRCYF. CDR3 coding DNA: TGTGCCAGCACCAACAATCTCCGGGACAGGTGTTACTTC. The entire variable domain, with the rest obtained from reference TRBV28 and TRBJ2-7, is as follows: DVKVTQSSRYLVKRTGEKVFLECVQDMDHENMFWYRQDPGLGLRLIYFSYDVKMKEKGDIPEGYSVSREKKERFSLILESASTNQTSMYLCASTNNLRDRCYFGPGTRLTVT.

The rearrangement joins TRBV5-1 to TRBJ2-5, with D perhaps being TRBD1 or TRBD2 (5 bases each). V gave up 4 bases and J gave up 4 bases, with 11 bases separating them. The CDR3 covers 13 residues. Germline V gene lookup returns CDR1 SGHRS and CDR2 YFSETQ. This chain's CDR3 is CASSRDLLETQYF. CDR3 DNA sequence: TGCGCCAGCAGCCGGGACCTATTAGAGACCCAGTACTTC. Combining the CDR3 with reference TRBV5-1 and TRBJ2-5 gives the whole variable domain KAGVTQTPRYLIKTRGQQVTLSCSPISGHRSVSWYQQTPGQGLQFLFEYFSETQRNKGNFPGRFSGRQFSNSRSEMNVSTLELGDSALYLCASSRDLLETQYFGPGTRLLVL.

V gene TRBV19 combines with J gene TRBJ1-1; D is possibly TRBD1 (6 bases). This CDR3 has 13 residues. The germline V and J ends were trimmed by 8 bases and 1 base, with 11 bases remaining between them. The germline V gene encodes CDR1 LNHDA and CDR2 SQIVND (reference sequence). CDR3 protein: CASSTGPNTEAFF. CDR3 nucleotide sequence: TGTGCCAGTTCGACAGGACCGAACACTGAAGCTTTCTTT.

The rearrangement links TRBV9 to TRBJ2-1; D possibly corresponds to TRBD2 (6 bases). V was shortened by 1 base and J by 4 bases, with 9 bases between the two germline ends. CDR1 and CDR2 (germline): SGDLS, YYNGEE. The CDR3 is made up of 14 amino acids. The CDR3 DNA reads TGTGCCAGCAGCGTACGCGGGGTTTACAATGAGCAGTTCTTC. This encodes CASSVRGVYNEQFF.

This chain connects TRBV4-2 to TRBJ2-3; 8 bases line up with TRBD1. V shed 0 bases, J shed 5 bases, and the junction held 7 bases outside the gene matches. The CDR3 contains 16 residues. The germline gives CDR1 LGHNA, CDR2 YNFKEQ. The CDR3 nucleotides are TGTGCCAGCAGCCAAGACCCAGGACAGGGTGGAGATACGCAGTATTTT. The encoded protein is CASSQDPGQGGDTQYF.

In this sample, this clone turned up a few times. The V call is TRBV18, the J call TRBJ1-5; D call uncertain. CDR1 KGHSH and CDR2 LQKENI come from the germline V gene. V lost 6 bases to trimming and J lost 6 bases, with 15 bases between them. This CDR3 region has 14 residues. The CDR3 nucleotides read TGTGCCAGCTCTGATCTACAGAGGGCTCAGCCCCAGCATTTT. Translation gives CASSDLQRAQPQHF.